Listed below are T cell receptor beta chains from one sample, sequenced in a study of blood T cell repertoires in COVID-19. Only in-frame clones appear in the TCRdb table, and some are missing; sequencing was by immunoSEQ multiplex PCR. The sample holds hundreds of thousands of clones, around 88% seen once. Specimen: peripheral blood. These receptors all come from a man aged 40-50 years with acute or convalescent COVID-19. The CDR3 runs from the conserved cysteine through the conserved F or W. D genes are given only for firm matches. Size values are once, few and many counts, or a class for expanded clones, and some rows have none.

V gene	clone size	J gene	D gene	CDR3 DNA	CDR3 protein
TRBV19	NA	TRBJ1-4	NA	TGTGCCAGTAACCCGGGACATGCCGGGAATGAAAAACTGTTTTTT	CASNPGHAGNEKLFF
TRBV19	few	TRBJ1-4	NA	TGTGCCAGTTCTGCAACTAATGAAAAACTGTTTTTT	CASSATNEKLFF
TRBV5-1	NA	TRBJ2-1	NA	TGCGCCAGCAGCTTGGAAGTGGGCCCCTACAATGAGCAGTTCTTC	CASSLEVGPYNEQFF
TRBV7-8	few	TRBJ2-1	TRBD2	TGTGCCAGCAGCTTTTCGGGGGGGCCCTACAATGAGCAGTTCTTC	CASSFSGGPYNEQFF
TRBV2	NA	TRBJ1-4	NA	TGTGCCAGCTCCCCAAGGGGGACCACTAATGAAAAACTGTTTTTT	CASSPRGTTNEKLFF
TRBV15	NA	TRBJ2-7	TRBD2	TGTGCCACCAGCAGAGCGGGGGGGGCCTACGAGCAGTACTTC	CATSRAGGAYEQYF
TRBV6-5	NA	TRBJ1-2	NA	TGTGCCAGCAGACACGACCATACTAATAACTATGGCTACACCTTC	CASRHDHTNNYGYTF
TRBV2	NA	TRBJ1-1	TRBD1	TGTGCCAGCAGTGAAGCGAGACAGGGGGTTGGCACTGAAGCTTTCTTT	CASSEARQGVGTEAFF
TRBV14	NA	TRBJ2-7	NA	TGTGCCAGCAGCCCTAGGACAGCACTCTACGAGCAGTACTTC	CASSPRTALYEQYF
TRBV7-9	NA	TRBJ1-3	TRBD1	TGTGCCAGCAGCATGACAGGGGCTGGAAACACCATATATTTT	CASSMTGAGNTIYF
TRBV10-1	few	TRBJ1-1	NA	TGCGCCAGCAGTGATACCCCCGGAGTGAACACTGAAGCTTTCTTT	CASSDTPGVNTEAFF
TRBV28	NA	TRBJ2-2	NA	TGTGCCAGCAGCTCTGCGGCAGCTAACACCGGGGAGCTGTTTTTT	CASSSAAANTGELFF
TRBV28	NA	TRBJ1-5	NA	TGTGCCAGCAGTTTGCCGGGACTATATAGCAATCAGCCCCAGCATTTT	CASSLPGLYSNQPQHF
TRBV11-3	once	TRBJ2-7	NA	TGTGCCAGCAGCCAGGGGCGCGGTATCGACGAGCAGTACTTC	CASSQGRGIDEQYF
TRBV4-2	NA	TRBJ2-7	TRBD2	TGTGCCAGCAGCGGACTAGCGGGGCAGGACTCGGGTGAGCAGTACTTC	CASSGLAGQDSGEQYF